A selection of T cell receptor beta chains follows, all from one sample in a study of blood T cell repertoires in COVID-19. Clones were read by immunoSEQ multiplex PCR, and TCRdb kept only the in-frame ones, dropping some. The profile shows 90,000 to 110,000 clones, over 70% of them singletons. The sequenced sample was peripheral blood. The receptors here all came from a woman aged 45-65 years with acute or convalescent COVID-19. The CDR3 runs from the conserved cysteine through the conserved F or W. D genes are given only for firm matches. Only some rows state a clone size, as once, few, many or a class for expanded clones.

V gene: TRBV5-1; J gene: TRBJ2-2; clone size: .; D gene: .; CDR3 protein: CASSLAGGYAGELFF; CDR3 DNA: TGCGCCAGCAGCTTGGCAGGGGGGTACGCCGGGGAGCTGTTTTTT
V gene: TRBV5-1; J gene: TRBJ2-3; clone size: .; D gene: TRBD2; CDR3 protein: CASSLGTSGGLTDTQYF; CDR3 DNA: TGCGCCAGCAGCTTGGGGACTAGCGGGGGCCTCACAGATACGCAGTATTTT
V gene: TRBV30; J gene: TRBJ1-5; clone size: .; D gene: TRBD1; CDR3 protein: CAWSERQGENQPQHF; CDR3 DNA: TGTGCCTGGAGTGAGCGACAGGGTGAAAATCAGCCCCAGCATTTT
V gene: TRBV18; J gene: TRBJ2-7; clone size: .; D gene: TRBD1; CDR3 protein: CASSPRQGPTYEQYF; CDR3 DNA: TGTGCCAGCTCACCACGACAGGGACCCACCTACGAGCAGTACTTC
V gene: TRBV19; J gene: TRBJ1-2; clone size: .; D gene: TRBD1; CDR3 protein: CASSIGTVVNYGYTF; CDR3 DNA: TGTGCCAGTAGTATCGGGACAGTTGTAAACTATGGCTACACCTTC
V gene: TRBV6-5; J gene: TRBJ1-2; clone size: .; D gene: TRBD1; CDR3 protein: CAGSQGANYGYTF; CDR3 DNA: TGTGCCGGAAGTCAGGGGGCTAACTATGGCTACACCTTC
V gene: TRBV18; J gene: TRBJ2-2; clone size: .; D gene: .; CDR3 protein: CASSLGTSTGELFF; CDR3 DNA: TGTGCCAGCTCACTGGGGACTTCCACCGGGGAGCTGTTTTTT
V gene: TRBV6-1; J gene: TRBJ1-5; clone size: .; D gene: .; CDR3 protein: CASSEPPEGMSNQPQHF; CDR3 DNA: TGTGCCAGCAGTGAACCTCCGGAGGGTATGAGCAATCAGCCCCAGCATTTT
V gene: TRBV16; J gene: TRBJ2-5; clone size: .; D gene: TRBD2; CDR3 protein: CASSHSGAEETQYF; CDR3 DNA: TGTGCCAGCAGCCATAGCGGGGCCGAAGAGACCCAGTACTTC
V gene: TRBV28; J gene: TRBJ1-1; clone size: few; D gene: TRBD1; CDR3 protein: CASSPFGQGYGTTEAFF; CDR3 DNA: TGTGCCAGCAGTCCCTTCGGACAGGGCTATGGGACTACTGAAGCTTTCTTT
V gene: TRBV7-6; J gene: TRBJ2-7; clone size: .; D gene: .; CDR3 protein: CASSPGGDRPSYEQYF; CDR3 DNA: TGTGCCAGCAGCCCTGGCGGGGATAGGCCCTCCTACGAGCAGTACTTC
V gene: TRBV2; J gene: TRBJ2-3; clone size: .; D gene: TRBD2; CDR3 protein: CASRALAANADTQYF; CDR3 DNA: TGTGCCAGCAGAGCTCTAGCGGCCAACGCAGATACGCAGTATTTT
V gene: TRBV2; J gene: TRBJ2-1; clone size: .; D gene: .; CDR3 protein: CASMNEGVGRNEQFF; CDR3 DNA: TGTGCCAGCATGAACGAGGGGGTGGGTCGCAATGAGCAGTTCTTC
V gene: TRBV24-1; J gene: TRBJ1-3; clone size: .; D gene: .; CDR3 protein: CATRPGGAGNTIYF; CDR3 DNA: TGTGCCACCAGACCTGGGGGGGCTGGAAACACCATATATTTT
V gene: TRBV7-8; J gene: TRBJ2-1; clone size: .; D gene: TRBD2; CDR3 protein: CASSWTSGGASDEQFF; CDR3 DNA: TGTGCCAGCAGCTGGACTAGCGGGGGGGCCTCAGATGAGCAGTTCTTC
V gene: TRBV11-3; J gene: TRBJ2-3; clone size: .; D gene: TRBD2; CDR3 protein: CASSLGGGGAADTQYF; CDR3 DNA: TGTGCCAGCAGCTTAGGTGGCGGGGGGGCCGCAGATACGCAGTATTTT
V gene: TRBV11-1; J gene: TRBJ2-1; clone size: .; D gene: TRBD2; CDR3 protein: CASSLASLAGGYNEQFF; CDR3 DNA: TGTGCCAGCAGCTTAGCTTCCCTAGCGGGGGGATACAATGAGCAGTTCTTC
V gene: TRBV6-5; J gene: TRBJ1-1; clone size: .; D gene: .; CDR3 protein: CASSYSIGAEAFF; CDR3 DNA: TGTGCCAGCAGTTACTCGATCGGGGCTGAAGCTTTCTTT
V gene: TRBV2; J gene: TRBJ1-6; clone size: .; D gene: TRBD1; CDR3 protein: CASSERTGGLNSPLHF; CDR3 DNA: TGTGCCAGCAGTGAACGCACAGGGGGCCTTAATTCACCCCTCCACTTT
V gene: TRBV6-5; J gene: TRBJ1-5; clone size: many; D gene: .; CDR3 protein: CASSYTYSQGNQPQHF; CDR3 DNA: TGTGCCAGCAGTTACACCTATTCCCAGGGGAATCAGCCCCAGCATTTT
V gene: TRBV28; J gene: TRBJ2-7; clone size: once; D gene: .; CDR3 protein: CASSLASTGSYEQYF; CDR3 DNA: TGTGCCAGCAGTTTAGCCTCCACGGGGTCCTACGAGCAGTACTTC
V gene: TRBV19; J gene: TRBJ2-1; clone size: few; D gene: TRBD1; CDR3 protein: CASRAGTGWAANEQFF; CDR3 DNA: TGTGCCAGTAGAGCCGGGACAGGGTGGGCGGCGAATGAGCAGTTCTTC